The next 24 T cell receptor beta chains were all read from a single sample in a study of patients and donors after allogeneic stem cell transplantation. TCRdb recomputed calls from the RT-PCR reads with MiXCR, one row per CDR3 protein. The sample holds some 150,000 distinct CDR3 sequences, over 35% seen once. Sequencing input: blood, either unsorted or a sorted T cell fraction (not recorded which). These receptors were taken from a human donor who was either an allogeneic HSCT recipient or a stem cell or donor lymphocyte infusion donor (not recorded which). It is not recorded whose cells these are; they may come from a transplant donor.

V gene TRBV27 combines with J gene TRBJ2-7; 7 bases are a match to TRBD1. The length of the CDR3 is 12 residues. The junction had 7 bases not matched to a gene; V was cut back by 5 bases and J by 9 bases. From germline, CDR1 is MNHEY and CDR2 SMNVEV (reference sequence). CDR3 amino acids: CASSPDRARQYF. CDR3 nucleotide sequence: TGTGCCAGCAGTCCCGACAGGGCTAGGCAGTACTTC.

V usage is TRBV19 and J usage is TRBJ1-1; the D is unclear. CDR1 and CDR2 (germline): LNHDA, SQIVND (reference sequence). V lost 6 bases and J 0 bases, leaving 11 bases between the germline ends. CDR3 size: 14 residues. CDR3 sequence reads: CASRRTTMNTEAFF. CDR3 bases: TGTGCCAGTAGACGGACGACAATGAACACTGAAGCTTTCTTT.

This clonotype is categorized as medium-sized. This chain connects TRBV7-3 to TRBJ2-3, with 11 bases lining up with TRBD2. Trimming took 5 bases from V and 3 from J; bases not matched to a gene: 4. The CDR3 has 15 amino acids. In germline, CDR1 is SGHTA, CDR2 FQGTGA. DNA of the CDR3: TGTGCCAGCAGCGTGGTAGCGGGGGGGACAGATACGCAGTATTTT. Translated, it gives CASSVVAGGTDTQYF.

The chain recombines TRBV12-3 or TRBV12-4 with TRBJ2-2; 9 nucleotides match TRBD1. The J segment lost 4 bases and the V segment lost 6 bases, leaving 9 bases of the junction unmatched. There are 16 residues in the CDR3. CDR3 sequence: CASSPYRGRATGELFF. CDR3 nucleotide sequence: TGTGCCAGCAGCCCTTACAGGGGGCGAGCCACCGGGGAGCTGTTTTTT.

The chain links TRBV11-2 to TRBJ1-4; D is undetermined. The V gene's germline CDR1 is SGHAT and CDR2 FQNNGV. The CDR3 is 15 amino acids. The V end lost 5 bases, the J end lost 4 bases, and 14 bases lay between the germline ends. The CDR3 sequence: CASSHSTGINEKLFF. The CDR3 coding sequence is TGTGCCAGCAGCCATTCAACGGGTATTAATGAAAAACTGTTTTTT.

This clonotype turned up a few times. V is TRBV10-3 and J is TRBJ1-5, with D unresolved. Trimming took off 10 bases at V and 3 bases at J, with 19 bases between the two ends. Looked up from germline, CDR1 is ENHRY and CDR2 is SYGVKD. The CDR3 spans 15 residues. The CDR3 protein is CATPPGQVNNQPQHF. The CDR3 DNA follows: TGTGCCACCCCTCCCGGGCAGGTAAACAATCAGCCCCAGCATTTT.

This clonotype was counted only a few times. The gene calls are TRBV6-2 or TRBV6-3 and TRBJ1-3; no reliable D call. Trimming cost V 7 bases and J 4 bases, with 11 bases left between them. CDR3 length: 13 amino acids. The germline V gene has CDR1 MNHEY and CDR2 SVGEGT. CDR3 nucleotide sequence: TGTGCCAGCACTCAGAGAGCCGGAAACACCATATATTTT. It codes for CASTQRAGNTIYF.

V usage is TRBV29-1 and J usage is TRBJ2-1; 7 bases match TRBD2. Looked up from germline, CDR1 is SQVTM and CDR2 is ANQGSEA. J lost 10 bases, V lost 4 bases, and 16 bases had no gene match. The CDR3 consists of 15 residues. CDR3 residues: CSVGFRVTAGGEQFF. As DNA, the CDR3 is TGCAGCGTTGGGTTCAGGGTCACGGCCGGGGGGGAGCAGTTCTTC.

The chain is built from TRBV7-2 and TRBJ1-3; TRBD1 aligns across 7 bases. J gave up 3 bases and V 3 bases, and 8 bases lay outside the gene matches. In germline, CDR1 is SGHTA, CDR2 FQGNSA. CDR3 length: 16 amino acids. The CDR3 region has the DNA TGTGCCAGCAGCTTCCATAGGGGGCTGGGTGGAAACACCATATATTTT. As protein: CASSFHRGLGGNTIYF. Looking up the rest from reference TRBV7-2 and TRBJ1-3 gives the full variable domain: GAGVSQSPSNKVTEKGKDVELRCDPISGHTALYWYRQSLGQGLEFLIYFQGNSAPDKSGLPSDRFSAERTGGSVSTLTIQRTQQEDSAVYLCASSFHRGLGGNTIYFGEGSWLTVV.

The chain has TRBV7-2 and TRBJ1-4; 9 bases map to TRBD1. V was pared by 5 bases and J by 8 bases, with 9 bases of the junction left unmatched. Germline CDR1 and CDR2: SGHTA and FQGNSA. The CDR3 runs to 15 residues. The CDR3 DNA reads TGTGCCAGCAGCCCCACAGGGGGCTGGGACGAAAAACTGTTTTTT. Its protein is CASSPTGGWDEKLFF.

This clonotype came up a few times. The CDR3 sequence: CAISDLATINYGYTF. CDR3 DNA: TGTGCCATCAGTGATCTGGCGACAATTAACTATGGCTACACCTTC. V usage is TRBV10-3 and J usage is TRBJ1-2; D is undetermined. With 3 bases removed from V and 1 base from J, the gap between germline ends came to 12 bases. CDR3 length: 15 amino acids. Germline V CDR1 and CDR2: ENHRY, SYGVKD.

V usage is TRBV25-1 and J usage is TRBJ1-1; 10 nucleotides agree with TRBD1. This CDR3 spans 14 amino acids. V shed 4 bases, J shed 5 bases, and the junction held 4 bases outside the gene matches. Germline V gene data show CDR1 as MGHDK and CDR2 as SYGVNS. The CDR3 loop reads CASSGDRGRTEAFF. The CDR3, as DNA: TGTGCCAGCAGTGGGGACAGGGGAAGGACTGAAGCTTTCTTT.

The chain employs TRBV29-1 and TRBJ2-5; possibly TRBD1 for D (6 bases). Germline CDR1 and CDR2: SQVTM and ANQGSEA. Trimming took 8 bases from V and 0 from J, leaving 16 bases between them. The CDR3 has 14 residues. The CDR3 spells CSTKGGRNQETQYF. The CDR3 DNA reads TGCAGCACTAAAGGGGGACGGAACCAAGAGACCCAGTACTTC.

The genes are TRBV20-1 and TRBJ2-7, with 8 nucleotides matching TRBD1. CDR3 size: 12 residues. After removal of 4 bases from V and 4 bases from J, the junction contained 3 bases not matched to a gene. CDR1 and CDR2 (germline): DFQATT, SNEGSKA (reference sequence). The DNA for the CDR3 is TGCAGTGCTAACGACAGGGGATACGAGCAGTACTTC. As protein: CSANDRGYEQYF.

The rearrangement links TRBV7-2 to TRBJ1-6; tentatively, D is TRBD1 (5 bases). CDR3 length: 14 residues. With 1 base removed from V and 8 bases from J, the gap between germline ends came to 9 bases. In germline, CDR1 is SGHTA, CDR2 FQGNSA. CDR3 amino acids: CASSLETAYSPLHF. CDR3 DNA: TGTGCCAGCAGCTTAGAGACAGCCTATTCACCCCTCCACTTT.

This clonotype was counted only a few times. The CDR3 DNA is TGTGCCAGCAGCCCCTCCACCTTC. Protein: CASSPSTF. J is TRBJ1-2 and V is TRBV12-3 or TRBV12-4; unclear D gene. V was shortened by 6 bases and J by 13 bases, with 6 bases between the two germline ends. The CDR3 length is 8 residues.

The CDR3 sequence: CATSRGDSIHQETQYF. In DNA, the CDR3 is TGTGCCACCAGCAGAGGGGACAGTATACACCAAGAGACCCAGTACTTC. V and J are TRBV15 and TRBJ2-5; 7 bases fit TRBD1. This CDR3 spans 16 amino acids. V shed 1 base, J shed 0 bases, and the junction held 5 bases outside the gene matches. Looked up from germline, CDR1 is LNHNV and CDR2 is YYDKDF (reference sequence).

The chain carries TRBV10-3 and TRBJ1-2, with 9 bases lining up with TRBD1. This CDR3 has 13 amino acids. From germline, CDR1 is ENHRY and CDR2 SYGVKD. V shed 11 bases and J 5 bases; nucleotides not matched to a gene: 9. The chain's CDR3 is CAAEDRGIYGYTF. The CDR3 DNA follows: TGTGCCGCCGAGGACAGGGGCATTTATGGCTACACCTTC.

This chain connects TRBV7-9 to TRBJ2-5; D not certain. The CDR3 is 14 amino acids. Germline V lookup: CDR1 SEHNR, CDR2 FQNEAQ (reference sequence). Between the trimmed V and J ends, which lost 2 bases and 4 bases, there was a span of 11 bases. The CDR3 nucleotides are TGTGCCAGCAGCTTATCGACGAGTCCAGAGACCCAGTACTTC. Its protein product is CASSLSTSPETQYF.

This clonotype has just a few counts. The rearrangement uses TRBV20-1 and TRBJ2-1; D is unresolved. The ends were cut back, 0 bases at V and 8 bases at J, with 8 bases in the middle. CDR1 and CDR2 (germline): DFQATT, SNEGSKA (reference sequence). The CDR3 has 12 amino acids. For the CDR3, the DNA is TGCAGTGCTAGAGATTTACGGGATGAGCAGTTCTTC. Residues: CSARDLRDEQFF.

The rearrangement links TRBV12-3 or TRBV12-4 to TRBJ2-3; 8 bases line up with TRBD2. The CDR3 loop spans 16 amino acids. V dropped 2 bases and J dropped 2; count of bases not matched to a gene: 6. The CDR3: CASSLWGGGITDTQYF. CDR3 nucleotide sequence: TGTGCCAGCAGTTTATGGGGCGGGGGGATCACAGATACGCAGTATTTT.

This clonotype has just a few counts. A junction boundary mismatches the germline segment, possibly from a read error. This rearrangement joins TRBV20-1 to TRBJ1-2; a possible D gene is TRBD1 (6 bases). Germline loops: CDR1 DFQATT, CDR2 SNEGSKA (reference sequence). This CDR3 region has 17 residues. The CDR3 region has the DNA TGCAGTGCTGGAGATGGGGCCTACGGGGGCGCGGGCTATGGCTACACCTTC. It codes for CSAGDGAYGGAGYGYTF.

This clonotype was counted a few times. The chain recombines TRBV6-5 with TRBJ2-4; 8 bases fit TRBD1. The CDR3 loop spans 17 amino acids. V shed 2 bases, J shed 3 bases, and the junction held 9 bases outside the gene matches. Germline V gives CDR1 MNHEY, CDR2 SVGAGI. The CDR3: CASSYGLRGPGKNIQYF. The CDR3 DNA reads TGTGCCAGCAGTTACGGGCTCAGGGGGCCTGGCAAAAACATTCAGTACTTC.

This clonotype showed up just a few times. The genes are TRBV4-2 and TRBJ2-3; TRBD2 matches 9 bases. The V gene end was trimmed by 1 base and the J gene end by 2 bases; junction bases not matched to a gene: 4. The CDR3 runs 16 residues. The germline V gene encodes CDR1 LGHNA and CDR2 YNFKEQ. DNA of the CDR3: TGTGCCAGCAGCCAAGGGGCTAGCGGGGTCACAGATACGCAGTATTTT. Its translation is CASSQGASGVTDTQYF.